This is a list of T cell receptor beta chains from one sample in a study of T cell responses to AZD1222 COVID-19 vaccine. Only in-frame clones appear in the TCRdb table, and some are missing; sequencing was by immunoSEQ multiplex PCR. The sample consists of some 140,000 clones, around 90% of them appearing once. Sequencing was performed on peripheral blood, taken on day 0 of AZD1222 vaccination. The receptors originated from an adult in good health. Both conserved end residues are part of each CDR3. A D gene is named only where the DNA matches it firmly. Only some rows state a clone size, as once, few, many or a class for expanded clones.

J gene: TRBJ2-2; V gene: TRBV7-2; D gene: NA; clone size: NA; CDR3 protein: CASSPVRNTGELFF; CDR3 DNA: TGTGCCAGCAGTCCTGTGAGGAACACCGGGGAGCTGTTTTTT
J gene: TRBJ2-3; V gene: TRBV18; D gene: NA; clone size: NA; CDR3 protein: CASSPPNGGSTDTQYF; CDR3 DNA: TGTGCCAGCTCACCACCGAACGGGGGTAGCACAGATACGCAGTATTTT
J gene: TRBJ1-3; V gene: TRBV11-2; D gene: TRBD1; clone size: NA; CDR3 protein: CASSLASGGNTIYF; CDR3 DNA: TGTGCCAGCAGCTTAGCGTCAGGGGGCAACACCATATATTTT
J gene: TRBJ2-3; V gene: TRBV4-1; D gene: NA; clone size: NA; CDR3 protein: CASSQDGTEPRDTQYF; CDR3 DNA: TGCGCCAGCAGCCAAGACGGGACGGAGCCCAGAGATACGCAGTATTTT
J gene: TRBJ2-7; V gene: TRBV9; D gene: TRBD1; clone size: NA; CDR3 protein: CASSAGQGTYEQYF; CDR3 DNA: TGTGCCAGCAGCGCCGGACAGGGAACTTACGAGCAGTACTTC
J gene: TRBJ1-1; V gene: TRBV5-1; D gene: NA; clone size: NA; CDR3 protein: CASSLTGSEAFF; CDR3 DNA: TGCGCCAGCAGCTTGACAGGGTCTGAAGCTTTCTTT
J gene: TRBJ1-1; V gene: TRBV29-1; D gene: NA; clone size: NA; CDR3 protein: CSVDYGVNTEAFF; CDR3 DNA: TGCAGCGTTGATTATGGGGTGAACACTGAAGCTTTCTTT
J gene: TRBJ1-1; V gene: TRBV12-3/TRBV12-4; D gene: NA; clone size: NA; CDR3 protein: CASSRLGTEAFF; CDR3 DNA: TGTGCCAGCAGTCGGTTAGGGACTGAAGCTTTCTTT
J gene: TRBJ1-1; V gene: TRBV5-5; D gene: NA; clone size: NA; CDR3 protein: CASSLFVQGRAEAFF; CDR3 DNA: TGTGCCAGCAGCTTGTTCGTCCAGGGGCGGGCTGAAGCTTTCTTT
J gene: TRBJ2-7; V gene: TRBV20-1; D gene: NA; clone size: few; CDR3 protein: CSAKEGEQYF; CDR3 DNA: TGCAGTGCCAAGGAGGGGGAGCAGTACTTC
J gene: TRBJ1-3; V gene: TRBV4-2; D gene: TRBD1; clone size: NA; CDR3 protein: CASSQEGGRQGVAGNTIYF; CDR3 DNA: TGTGCCAGCAGCCAAGAGGGTGGCCGACAGGGCGTAGCTGGAAACACCATATATTTT
J gene: TRBJ2-5; V gene: TRBV7-2; D gene: NA; clone size: NA; CDR3 protein: CASTPSYVGSETQYF; CDR3 DNA: TGTGCCAGCACCCCAAGCTATGTGGGCTCAGAGACCCAGTACTTC
J gene: TRBJ2-5; V gene: TRBV11-2; D gene: NA; clone size: NA; CDR3 protein: CASSPQGWETQYF; CDR3 DNA: TGTGCCAGCAGCCCGCAGGGTTGGGAGACCCAGTACTTC
J gene: TRBJ2-7; V gene: TRBV24-1; D gene: NA; clone size: NA; CDR3 protein: CATSDPGVYEQYF; CDR3 DNA: TGTGCCACCAGTGATCCCGGGGTTTACGAGCAGTACTTC
J gene: TRBJ1-5; V gene: TRBV28; D gene: NA; clone size: NA; CDR3 protein: CASSLPLSSNQPQHF; CDR3 DNA: TGTGCCAGCAGTTTGCCCCTGAGTAGCAATCAGCCCCAGCATTTT
J gene: TRBJ1-2; V gene: TRBV28; D gene: TRBD1; clone size: NA; CDR3 protein: CASSLTGGYTF; CDR3 DNA: TGTGCCAGCAGTTTGACAGGGGGCTACACCTTC